Sequencing of this T cell receptor beta chain was carried out in a study of control samples from healthy donors and cancer patients. The method was immunoSEQ multiplex PCR; TCRdb's version includes in-frame clones alone and lacks a portion of them. The sample lists over 150,000 clones, roughly 94% occurring once. The clonotype comes from a man aged 55 to 70 with colorectal cancer. The sample taken for sequencing was PBMCs.

CDR3 protein: CASSVEGRNYGYTF. For the CDR3, the DNA is TGTGCCAGCAGCGTAGAGGGCAGAAACTATGGCTACACCTTC. J is TRBJ1-2 and V is TRBV9; D unresolved. V was cut by 0 bases and J by 2 bases, with 8 bases left in between. The CDR3 extends over 14 amino acids. Looked up from germline, CDR1 is SGDLS and CDR2 is YYNGEE.